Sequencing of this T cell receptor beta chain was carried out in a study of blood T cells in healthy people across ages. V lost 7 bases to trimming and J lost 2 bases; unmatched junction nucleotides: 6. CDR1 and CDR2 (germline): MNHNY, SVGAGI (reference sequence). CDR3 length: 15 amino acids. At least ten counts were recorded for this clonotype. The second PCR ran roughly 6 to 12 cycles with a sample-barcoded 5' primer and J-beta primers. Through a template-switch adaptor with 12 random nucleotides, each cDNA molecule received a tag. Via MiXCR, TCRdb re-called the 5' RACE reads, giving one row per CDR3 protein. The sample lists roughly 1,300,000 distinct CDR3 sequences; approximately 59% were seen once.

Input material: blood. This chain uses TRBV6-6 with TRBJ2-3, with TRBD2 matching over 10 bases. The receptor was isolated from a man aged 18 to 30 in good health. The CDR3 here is CASTSGGKDTDTQYF. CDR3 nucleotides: TGTGCCAGCACTAGCGGGGGAAAAGACACAGATACGCAGTATTTT.